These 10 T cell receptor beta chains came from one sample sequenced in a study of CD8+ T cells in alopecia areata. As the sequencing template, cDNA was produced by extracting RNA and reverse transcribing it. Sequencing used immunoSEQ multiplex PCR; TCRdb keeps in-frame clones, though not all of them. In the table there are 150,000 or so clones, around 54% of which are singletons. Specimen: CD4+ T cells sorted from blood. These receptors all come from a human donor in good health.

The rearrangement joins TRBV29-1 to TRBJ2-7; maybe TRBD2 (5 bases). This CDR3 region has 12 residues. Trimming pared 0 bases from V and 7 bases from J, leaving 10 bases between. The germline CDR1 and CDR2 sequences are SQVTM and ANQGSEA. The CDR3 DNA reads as TGCAGCGTTGAAGAGGGAGTCGGAGAGCAGTACTTC. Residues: CSVEEGVGEQYF.

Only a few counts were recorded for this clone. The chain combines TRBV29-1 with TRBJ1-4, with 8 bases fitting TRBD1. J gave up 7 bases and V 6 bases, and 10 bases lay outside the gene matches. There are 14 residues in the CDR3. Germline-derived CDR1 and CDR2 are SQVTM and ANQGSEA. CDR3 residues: CSVSDRGGGEKLFF. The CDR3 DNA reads TGCAGCGTGTCTGACAGGGGTGGCGGTGAAAAACTGTTTTTT.

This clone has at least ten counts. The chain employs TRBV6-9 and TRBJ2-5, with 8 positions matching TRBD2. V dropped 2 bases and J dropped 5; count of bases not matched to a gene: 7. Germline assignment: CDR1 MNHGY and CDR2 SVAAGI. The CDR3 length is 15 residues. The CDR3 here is CASSYVLAERETQYF. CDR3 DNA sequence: TGTGCCAGCAGTTATGTACTAGCGGAACGGGAGACCCAGTACTTC.

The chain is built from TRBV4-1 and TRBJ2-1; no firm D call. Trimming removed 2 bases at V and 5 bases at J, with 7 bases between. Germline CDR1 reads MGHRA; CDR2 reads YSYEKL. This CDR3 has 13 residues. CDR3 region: CASSQLLNNEQFF. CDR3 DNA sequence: TGCGCCAGCAGCCAATTGTTGAACAATGAGCAGTTCTTC.

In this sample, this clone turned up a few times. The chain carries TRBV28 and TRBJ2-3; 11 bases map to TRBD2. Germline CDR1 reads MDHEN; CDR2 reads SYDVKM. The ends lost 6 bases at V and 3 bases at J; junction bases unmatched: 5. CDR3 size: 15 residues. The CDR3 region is CASSQLAGVTDTQYF. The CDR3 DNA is TGTGCCAGCAGCCAACTAGCGGGAGTAACAGATACGCAGTATTTT.

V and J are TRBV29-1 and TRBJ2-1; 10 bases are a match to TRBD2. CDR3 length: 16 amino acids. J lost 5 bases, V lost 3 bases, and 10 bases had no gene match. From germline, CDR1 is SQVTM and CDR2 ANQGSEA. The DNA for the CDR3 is TGCAGCGTTGATGTACTAGCGGGATTTCGAAACAATGAGCAGTTCTTC. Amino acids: CSVDVLAGFRNNEQFF.

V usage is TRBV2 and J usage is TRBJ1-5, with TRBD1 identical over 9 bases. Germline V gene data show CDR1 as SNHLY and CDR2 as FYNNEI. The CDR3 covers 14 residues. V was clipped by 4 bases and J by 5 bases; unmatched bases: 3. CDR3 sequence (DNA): TGTGCCAGCAGTGTCGGACAGGGGTATCAGCCCCAGCATTTT. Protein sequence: CASSVGQGYQPQHF.

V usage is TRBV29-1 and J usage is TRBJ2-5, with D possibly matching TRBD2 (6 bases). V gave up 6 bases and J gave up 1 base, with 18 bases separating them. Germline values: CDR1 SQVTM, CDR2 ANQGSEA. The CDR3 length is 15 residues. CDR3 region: CSVESNRLVQETQYF. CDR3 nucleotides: TGCAGCGTCGAAAGTAATAGACTAGTCCAAGAGACCCAGTACTTC.

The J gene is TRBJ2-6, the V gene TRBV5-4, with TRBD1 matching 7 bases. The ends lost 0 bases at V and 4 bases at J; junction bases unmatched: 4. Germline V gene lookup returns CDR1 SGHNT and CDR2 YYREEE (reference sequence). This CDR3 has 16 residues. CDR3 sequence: CASSLGDRAGANVLTF. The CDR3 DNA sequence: TGTGCCAGCAGCTTGGGAGACAGGGCCGGGGCCAACGTCCTGACTTTC.

The CDR3 region is CASRGEETQYF. DNA for the CDR3: TGTGCCAGCAGGGGGGAAGAGACCCAGTACTTC. The J gene is TRBJ2-5, the V gene TRBV21-1. TRBV21-1 is an annotated pseudogene. This CDR3 contains 11 residues.